This TCR beta chain came from a study of naive and memory T cell subsets. This clonotype was seen repeatedly, ten times or more. Per germline, CDR1 SEHNR and CDR2 FQNEAQ (reference sequence). V was cut by 3 bases and J by 3 bases, with 15 bases left in between. CDR3 length: 15 residues. The beta constant-region primer was an equimolar mix of two oligonucleotides covering TRBC1 and TRBC2. The ligated cDNA underwent four PCR rounds using SP2 and nested alpha and beta constant-region primers. In TCRdb, the UMI-ligation and nested PCR reads were re-called with MiXCR into one record per CDR3 protein. The sample has 85,000 or so distinct CDR3 sequences; approximately 10% are singletons.

The chain couples TRBV7-9 to TRBJ2-7; TRBD1 might be the D (5 bases). The sample taken for sequencing was naive CD8+ T cells from blood. This TCR was recovered from a human donor in good health. The CDR3 loop reads CASSLPTRGHYEQYF. CDR3 bases: TGTGCCAGCAGCTTGCCCACCCGAGGACACTACGAGCAGTACTTC.